The sequence of this TCR beta chain was determined in a study of cytomegalovirus exposure and HLA in healthy donors. General study findings and limits: An analysis done earlier found most TCR beta V segments productive about 90% or about 30% of the time. There were around 160 TCR beta chains listed as cytomegalovirus-associated. Most sequenced TCRs were rare (though some public TCRs occurred in many donors).

PCR involved 60 Vbeta and 13 Jbeta primers. Clones were sequenced by immunoSEQ multiplex PCR, and TCRdb holds only the in-frame ones, with some missing. Of about 54,000 clones listed, roughly 84% were seen once; the top ten hold around 2.9%. In the case of this clone: Its cognate antigen is unknown.

This clonotype was sampled from a woman under 30 in good health and CMV-seronegative. Sequencing input: PBMCs.

CDR3 in DNA: TGTGCCAGTATGGCGGGACAGGAAAATTCACCCCTCCACTTT. This codes for CASMAGQENSPLHF. The chain combines TRBV19 with TRBJ1-6; 8 bases are a match to TRBD1. Germline V gives CDR1 LNHDA, CDR2 SQIVND (reference sequence). V lost 7 bases and J lost 7; bases outside the gene matches: 6. This CDR3 is 14 amino acids long.